The 21 T cell receptor beta chains in this list originate from one sample, sequenced in a study of cytomegalovirus exposure and HLA in healthy donors. The PCR contained 60 Vbeta and 13 Jbeta primers. TCRdb's copy holds only in-frame clones and misses some; the assay was immunoSEQ multiplex PCR. The top ten clones hold 6.3% of a sample with about 47,000 clones, 72% of them seen once. The sample taken for sequencing was PBMCs. The receptors stem from a man aged 30-40 years in good health and CMV-seronegative.

V usage is TRBV6-4 and J usage is TRBJ2-1, with D perhaps matching TRBD2 (5 bases). Germline V gene sequence: CDR1 MRHNA, CDR2 SNTAGT. The CDR3 has 15 amino acids. Trimming took off 7 bases at V and 1 base at J, with 14 bases between the two ends. Here the CDR3 reads CASIRHRGSYNEQFF. In nucleotides, the CDR3 is TGTGCCAGCATTCGACACCGAGGGTCCTACAATGAGCAGTTCTTC.

The chain joins TRBV5-1 to TRBJ1-4, with 7 positions matching TRBD1. V gave up 1 base and J gave up 3 bases; unmatched junction bases: 3. This CDR3 contains 15 residues. Germline CDR1 SGHRS, CDR2 YFSETQ. In DNA form, the CDR3 reads TGCGCCAGCAGCTTGCTCGGACAGGCTAATGAAAAACTGTTTTTT. It encodes CASSLLGQANEKLFF.

This chain uses TRBV19 with TRBJ2-7; 9 positions match TRBD2. Germline values: CDR1 LNHDA, CDR2 SQIVND (reference sequence). This CDR3 contains 14 residues. V gave up 3 bases and J gave up 1 base; unmatched junction bases: 1. CDR3: CASSMSGRSYEQYF. DNA of the CDR3: TGTGCCAGTAGTATGAGCGGGAGGTCCTACGAGCAGTACTTC.

This clone has only a few counts. The CDR3 protein is CASKHRRDQETQYF. The CDR3 DNA reads TGTGCCAGCAAACACAGGAGGGACCAAGAGACCCAGTACTTC. The chain combines TRBV2 with TRBJ2-5; weak D call: TRBD2 (6 bases). Trimming took off 7 bases at V and 0 bases at J, with 12 bases between the two ends. The CDR3 length is 14 residues. The germline CDR1 and CDR2 sequences are SNHLY and FYNNEI.

The table lists this clone with a few counts. This chain connects TRBV6-1 to TRBJ1-1; 10 positions agree with TRBD1. CDR1 MNHNS and CDR2 SASEGT come from the germline V gene. After removal of 6 bases from V and 5 bases from J, the junction contained 6 bases not matched to a gene. This CDR3 is built from 14 residues. The CDR3 loop is CASSDRDRGTEAFF. CDR3 DNA sequence: TGTGCCAGCAGCGACCGGGACAGGGGTACTGAAGCTTTCTTT.

This clone has a single count. CDR3 protein: CSVEGVRNTEAFF. DNA of the CDR3: TGCAGCGTTGAAGGAGTACGGAACACTGAAGCTTTCTTT. The chain couples TRBV29-1 to TRBJ1-1; D not certain. Per the germline V gene, CDR1 is SQVTM and CDR2 is ANQGSEA. The CDR3 covers 13 residues. Trimming left V 1 base short and J 1 base short, with 7 bases between.

The rearrangement uses TRBV5-1 and TRBJ2-5, with D perhaps matching TRBD1 (6 bases). This CDR3 has 15 amino acids. Germline V CDR1 and CDR2: SGHRS, YFSETQ. Trimming shortened V by 0 bases and J by 3 bases, and 12 bases separated the two germline ends. The CDR3 loop reads CASSLADRSEETQYF. The CDR3 nucleotides read TGCGCCAGCAGCTTGGCCGACAGGTCAGAAGAGACCCAGTACTTC.

This clone was seen a handful of times. The chain employs TRBV13 and TRBJ2-5, with 7 bases aligning to TRBD1. Germline loops: CDR1 PRHDT, CDR2 FYEKMQ (reference sequence). CDR3 length: 17 residues. The ends lost 5 bases at V and 6 bases at J; junction bases unmatched: 18. CDR3 residues: CASSDWGLTGDLKTQYF. CDR3 sequence (DNA): TGTGCCAGCAGCGACTGGGGGCTCACAGGGGATTTGAAGACCCAGTACTTC.

V usage is TRBV2 and J usage is TRBJ1-4; D unclear. CDR1 and CDR2 (germline): SNHLY, FYNNEI. V lost 8 bases, J lost 7 bases, and 8 bases lay in between. This CDR3 is built from 11 residues. CDR3: CASQQPEKLFF. CDR3 DNA: TGTGCCAGCCAACAGCCTGAAAAACTGTTTTTT.

The rearrangement uses TRBV4-1 and TRBJ2-1, with 10 nucleotides matching TRBD2. Germline-derived CDR1 and CDR2 are MGHRA and YSYEKL. With 0 bases clipped from V and 6 bases from J, the junction kept 5 bases outside the gene matches. There are 16 residues in the CDR3. This chain's CDR3 is CASSQEASGSGNEQFF. CDR3 bases: TGCGCCAGCAGCCAAGAAGCTAGCGGGAGCGGCAATGAGCAGTTCTTC.

This chain links TRBV6-5 with TRBJ2-7; 8 nucleotides align to TRBD1. This CDR3 comprises 14 residues. V trimming: 5 bases; J trimming: 5 bases; junction bases outside the gene matches: 8. Germline V gene sequence: CDR1 MNHEY, CDR2 SVGAGI. The CDR3 DNA reads TGTGCCAGCAGTCCCCAGGACAGGGTAAACGAGCAGTACTTC. Protein sequence: CASSPQDRVNEQYF.

This clone was seen more than once but under ten times. The rearrangement links TRBV6-1 to TRBJ2-6, with TRBD1 matching 10 bases. V lost 4 bases to trimming and J lost 2 bases; unmatched junction nucleotides: 8. The CDR3 consists of 18 residues. Germline V lookup: CDR1 MNHNS, CDR2 SASEGT. The DNA for the CDR3 is TGTGCCAGCAGTGTCCGGGACAGGGGAGAGGCTGGGGCCAACGTCCTGACTTTC. It specifies CASSVRDRGEAGANVLTF.

The chain uses TRBV7-9 and TRBJ2-1; weak D call: TRBD2 (6 bases). Deletions cut 8 bases from V and 7 bases from J, with 24 bases between. The germline CDR1 and CDR2 sequences are SEHNR and FQNEAQ (reference sequence). CDR3 size: 16 residues. For the CDR3, the DNA is TGTGCCAGCGAGGAGGGGCTGACTCGATTAGAGAATGAGCAGTTCTTC. It is translated as CASEEGLTRLENEQFF.

The CDR3 region has the DNA TGTGCCAGCTCTACAGGGGAGACCACTGAAGCTTTCTTT. Protein: CASSTGETTEAFF. The rearrangement uses TRBV6-1 and TRBJ1-1; 7 positions agree with TRBD1. The germline V gene encodes CDR1 MNHNS and CDR2 SASEGT. V was pared by 8 bases and J by 4 bases, with 7 bases of the junction left unmatched. There are 13 residues in the CDR3.

The chain recombines TRBV13 with TRBJ2-7; TRBD1 agrees at 12 bases. Germline CDR1 and CDR2: PRHDT and FYEKMQ (reference sequence). The CDR3 extends over 14 amino acids. V lost 5 bases to trimming and J lost 4 bases; unmatched junction nucleotides: 3. The CDR3 spells CASSPGQGAYEQYF. The CDR3 DNA reads as TGTGCCAGCAGCCCGGGACAGGGGGCTTACGAGCAGTACTTC.

The chain carries TRBV30 and TRBJ2-3, with 9 bases lining up with TRBD1. V shed 2 bases, J shed 3 bases, and the junction held 6 bases outside the gene matches. The length of the CDR3 is 15 residues. CDR1 and CDR2 (germline): GTSNPN, SVGIG (reference sequence). CDR3 coding DNA: TGTGCCTGGAGTATGACAGGGGGAACGACAGATACGCAGTATTTT. This sequence encodes CAWSMTGGTTDTQYF.

The V and J genes are TRBV5-4 and TRBJ2-7; D is undetermined. Germline loops: CDR1 SGHNT, CDR2 YYREEE (reference sequence). V gave up 0 bases and J gave up 0 bases, with 7 bases separating them. The CDR3 contains 14 residues. CDR3: CASSLVHGSYEQYF. CDR3 coding DNA: TGTGCCAGCAGCTTGGTTCACGGCTCCTACGAGCAGTACTTC.

The rearrangement links TRBV5-6 to TRBJ1-1; 9 positions match TRBD1. CDR3 length equals 17 residues. V shed 4 bases and J 3 bases; nucleotides not matched to a gene: 13. Germline CDR1 and CDR2: SGHDT and YYEEEE. The chain's CDR3 is CASSLLLTGGVDTEAFF. As DNA, the CDR3 is TGTGCCAGCAGCCTACTATTAACAGGGGGCGTCGACACTGAAGCTTTCTTT.

The rearrangement uses TRBV5-4 and TRBJ1-2; tentative D call: TRBD1 (5 bases). CDR3 length equals 17 residues. V was cut by 4 bases and J by 6 bases, with 25 bases left in between. Germline V gene sequence: CDR1 SGHNT, CDR2 YYREEE (reference sequence). CDR3 region: CASSPPPGSGKTDGYTF. The CDR3 bases are TGTGCCAGCAGCCCTCCCCCAGGGTCAGGGAAGACGGATGGCTACACCTTC.

The genes are TRBV30 and TRBJ2-5, with TRBD1 matching 7 bases. V shed 0 bases and J 1 base; nucleotides not matched to a gene: 5. The CDR3 is 15 residues long. CDR1 and CDR2 from the germline V gene are GTSNPN and SVGIG (reference sequence). For the CDR3, the DNA is TGTGCCTGGAGTGTTCATAGGGACAGCCAAGAGACCCAGTACTTC. This gives the protein CAWSVHRDSQETQYF. Based on the CDR3 plus reference TRBV30 and TRBJ2-5, the full variable domain is SQTIHQWPATLVQPVGSPLSLECTVEGTSNPNLYWYRQAAGRGLQLLFYSVGIGQISSEVPQNLSASRPQDRQFILSSKKLLLSDSGFYLCAWSVHRDSQETQYFGPGTRLLVL.

This rearrangement joins TRBV5-6 to TRBJ2-5; D remains ambiguous. This CDR3 region has 15 residues. The germline V gene encodes CDR1 SGHDT and CDR2 YYEEEE. V was cut by 1 base and J by 3 bases, with 13 bases left in between. CDR3 DNA: TGTGCCAGCAGCTTGAGGCGGCCTGTGAAAGAGACCCAGTACTTC. Protein: CASSLRRPVKETQYF.